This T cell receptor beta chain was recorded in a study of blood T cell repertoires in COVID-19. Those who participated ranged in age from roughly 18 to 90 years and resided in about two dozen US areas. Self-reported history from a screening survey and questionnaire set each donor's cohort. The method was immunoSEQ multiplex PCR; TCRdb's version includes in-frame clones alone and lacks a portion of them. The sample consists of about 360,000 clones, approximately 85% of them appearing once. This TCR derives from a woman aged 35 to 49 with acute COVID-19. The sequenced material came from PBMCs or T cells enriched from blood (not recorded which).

As DNA, the CDR3 is TGTGCCAGCAGCGTCGACAGGGTACGACCCCTCCACTTT. It yields the protein CASSVDRVRPLHF. The V gene is TRBV7-9, the J gene TRBJ1-6; 7 bases agree with TRBD1. This CDR3 is built from 13 residues. Germline CDR1 reads SEHNR; CDR2 reads FQNEAQ (reference sequence). V lost 5 bases to trimming and J lost 12 bases; unmatched junction nucleotides: 7.